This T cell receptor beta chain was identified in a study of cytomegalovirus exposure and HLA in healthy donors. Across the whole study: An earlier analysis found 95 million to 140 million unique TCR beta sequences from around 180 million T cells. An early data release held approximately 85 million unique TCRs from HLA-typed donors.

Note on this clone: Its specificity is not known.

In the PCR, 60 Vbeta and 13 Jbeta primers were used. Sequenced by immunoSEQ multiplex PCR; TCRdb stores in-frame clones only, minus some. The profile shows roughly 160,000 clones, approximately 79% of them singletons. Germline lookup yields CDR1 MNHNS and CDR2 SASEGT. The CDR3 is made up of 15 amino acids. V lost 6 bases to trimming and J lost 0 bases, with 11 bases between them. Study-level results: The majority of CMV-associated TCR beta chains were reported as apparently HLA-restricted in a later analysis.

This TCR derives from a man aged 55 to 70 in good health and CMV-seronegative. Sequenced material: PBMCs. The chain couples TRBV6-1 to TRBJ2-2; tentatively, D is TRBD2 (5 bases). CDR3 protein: CASSLIGANTGELFF. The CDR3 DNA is TGTGCCAGCAGCCTGATCGGGGCGAACACCGGGGAGCTGTTTTTT.